The T cell receptor beta chain described here comes from a study of identical twins. In its sample, this clonotype was seen many times. Trimming shortened V by 0 bases and J by 4 bases, and 17 bases separated the two germline ends. Germline V gene lookup returns CDR1 SGHRS and CDR2 YFSETQ. The CDR3 runs 16 residues. Addition of a universal primer site occurred through template switching, and cDNA carried unique molecular identifiers. TCRdb reanalysed the 5' RACE reads using MiXCR and keeps one entry per CDR3 protein. In the table there are fewer than 250,000 distinct CDR3 sequences, about 7.5% of which are singletons. This sample was shared with a second study, whose subject was yellow fever vaccine responses in identical twins. From that paper: Twins' vaccine T cell responses reportedly seemed partly convergent and partly personalized.

Input material: memory (CD45RO+) T cells sorted from blood. V gene TRBV5-1 combines with J gene TRBJ2-7; weak D call: TRBD1 (6 bases). This TCR was sampled from a woman between 18 and 29 years old in good health. The DNA for the CDR3 is TGCGCCAGCAGCTTGGAAACAGGGCTAGGGGCTTACGAGCAGTACTTC. Amino acid sequence: CASSLETGLGAYEQYF.